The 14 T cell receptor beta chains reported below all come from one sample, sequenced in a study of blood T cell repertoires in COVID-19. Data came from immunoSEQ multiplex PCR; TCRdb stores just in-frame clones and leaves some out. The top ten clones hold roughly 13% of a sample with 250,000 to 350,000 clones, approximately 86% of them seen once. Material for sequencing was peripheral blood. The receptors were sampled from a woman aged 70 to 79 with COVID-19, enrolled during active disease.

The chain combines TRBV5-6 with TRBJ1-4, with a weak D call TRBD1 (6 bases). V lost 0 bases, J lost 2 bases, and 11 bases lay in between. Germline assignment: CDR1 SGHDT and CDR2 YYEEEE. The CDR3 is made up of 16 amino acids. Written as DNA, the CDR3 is TGTGCCAGCAGCTTGGCACAGGGTGGGACTAATGAAAAACTGTTTTTT. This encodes CASSLAQGGTNEKLFF.

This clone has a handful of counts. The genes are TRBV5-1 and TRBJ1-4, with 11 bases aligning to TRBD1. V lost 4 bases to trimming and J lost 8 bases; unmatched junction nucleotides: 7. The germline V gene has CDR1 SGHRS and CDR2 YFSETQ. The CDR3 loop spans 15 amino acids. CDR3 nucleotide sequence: TGCGCCAGCAGCCCGTCCGGGACAGGGGGGGAAAAACTGTTTTTT. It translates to CASSPSGTGGEKLFF.

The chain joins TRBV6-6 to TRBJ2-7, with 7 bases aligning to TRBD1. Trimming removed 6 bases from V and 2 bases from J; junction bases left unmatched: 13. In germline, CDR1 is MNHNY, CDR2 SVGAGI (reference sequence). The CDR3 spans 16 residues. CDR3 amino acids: CASRGMGQSQAYEQYF. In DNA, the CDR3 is TGTGCCAGCAGGGGTATGGGACAGTCTCAGGCCTACGAGCAGTACTTC.

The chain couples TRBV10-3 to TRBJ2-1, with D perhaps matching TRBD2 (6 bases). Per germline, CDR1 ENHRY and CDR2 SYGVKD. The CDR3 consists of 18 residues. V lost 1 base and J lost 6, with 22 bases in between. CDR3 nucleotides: TGTGCCATCAGTGAGTTCCGGGACTCCATAGGCCCCCCCAATGAGCAGTTCTTC. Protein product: CAISEFRDSIGPPNEQFF.

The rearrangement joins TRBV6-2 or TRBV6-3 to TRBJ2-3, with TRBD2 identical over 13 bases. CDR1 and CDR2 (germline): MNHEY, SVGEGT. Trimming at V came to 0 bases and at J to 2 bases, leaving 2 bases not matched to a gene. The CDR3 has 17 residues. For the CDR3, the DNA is TGTGCCAGCAGTTACTCAACTAGCGGGGGGGCCACAGATACGCAGTATTTT. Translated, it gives CASSYSTSGGATDTQYF.

The DNA of the CDR3 is TGTGCCAGCACAGATGGGCAGGGGGCAACTGAAGCTTTCTTT. Its translation: CASTDGQGATEAFF. This chain uses TRBV27 with TRBJ1-1; TRBD1 matches at 8 bases. Germline CDR1 reads MNHEY; CDR2 reads SMNVEV (reference sequence). The CDR3 covers 14 residues. The ends lost 7 bases at V and 5 bases at J; junction bases unmatched: 9.

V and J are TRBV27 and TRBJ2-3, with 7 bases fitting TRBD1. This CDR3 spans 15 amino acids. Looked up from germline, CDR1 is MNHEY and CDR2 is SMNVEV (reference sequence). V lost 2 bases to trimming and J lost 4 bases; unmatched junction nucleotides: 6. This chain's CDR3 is CASSLGLTGADTQYF. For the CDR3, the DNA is TGTGCCAGCAGTTTAGGCCTTACAGGGGCAGATACGCAGTATTTT.

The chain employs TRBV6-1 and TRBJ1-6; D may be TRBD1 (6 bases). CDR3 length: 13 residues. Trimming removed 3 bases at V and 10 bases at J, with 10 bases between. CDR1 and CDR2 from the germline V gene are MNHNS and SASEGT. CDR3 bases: TGTGCCAGCAGTGAGACAGGAAGATCACCCCTCCACTTT. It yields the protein CASSETGRSPLHF.

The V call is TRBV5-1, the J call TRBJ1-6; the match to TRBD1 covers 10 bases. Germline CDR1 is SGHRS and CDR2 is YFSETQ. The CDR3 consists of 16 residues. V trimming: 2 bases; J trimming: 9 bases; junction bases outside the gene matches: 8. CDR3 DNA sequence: TGCGCCAGCAGCTTAGGGACAGGGGATGTCGGTTCACCCCTCCACTTT. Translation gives CASSLGTGDVGSPLHF.

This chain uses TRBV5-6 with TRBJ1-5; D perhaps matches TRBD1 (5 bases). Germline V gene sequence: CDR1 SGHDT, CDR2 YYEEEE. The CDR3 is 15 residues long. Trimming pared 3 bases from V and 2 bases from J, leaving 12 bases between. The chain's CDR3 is CASSSDTGRNQPQHF. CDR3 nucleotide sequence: TGTGCCAGCAGCTCGGATACAGGTCGCAATCAGCCCCAGCATTTT.

The CDR3 nucleotides are TGTGCCAGCAGCGGAAAAAGGACTAGCGGGGGAGTGGAATACGAGCAGTACTTC. Encoded protein: CASSGKRTSGGVEYEQYF. The chain has TRBV21-1 and TRBJ2-7; the table calls TRBD2, which could not be checked here. TRBV21-1 is designated a pseudogene. This CDR3 comprises 18 residues.

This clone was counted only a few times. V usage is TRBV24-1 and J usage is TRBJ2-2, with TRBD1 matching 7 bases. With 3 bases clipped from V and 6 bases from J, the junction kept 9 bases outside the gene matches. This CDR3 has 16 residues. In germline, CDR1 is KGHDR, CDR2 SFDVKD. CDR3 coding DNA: TGTGCCACCAGTGATGGAACAATCGGGACAGCCGGGGAGCTGTTTTTT. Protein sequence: CATSDGTIGTAGELFF.

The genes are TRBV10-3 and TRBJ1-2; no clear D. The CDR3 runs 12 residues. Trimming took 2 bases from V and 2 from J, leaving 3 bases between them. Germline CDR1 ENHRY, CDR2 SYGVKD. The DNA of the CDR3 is TGTGCCATCAGTGAGACAAACTATGGCTACACCTTC. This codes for CAISETNYGYTF.

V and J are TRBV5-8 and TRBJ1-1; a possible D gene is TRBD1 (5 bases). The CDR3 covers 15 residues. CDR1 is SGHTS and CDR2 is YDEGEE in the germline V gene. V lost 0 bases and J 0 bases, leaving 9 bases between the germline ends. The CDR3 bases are TGTGCCAGCAGCTTGGGGGGGGTTATGAACACTGAAGCTTTCTTT. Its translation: CASSLGGVMNTEAFF.